The rows below give T cell receptor beta chains drawn from one sample of a study of cytomegalovirus exposure and HLA in healthy donors. Assay: immunoSEQ multiplex PCR; the TCRdb copy retains only in-frame clones and omits some. The table records approximately 140,000 clones, roughly 86% of them present only once. Sequencing input: PBMCs. The receptors here all came from a man aged 18 to 30 in good health and CMV-seropositive. Both conserved end residues are part of each CDR3. Fields, in order: D gene, J gene, V gene, clone size, CDR3 length, CDR3 DNA, CDR3 protein. A D gene is named only where the DNA matches it firmly. Not every row has a clone size; where given, it reads once, few, many or a size class.

TRBD1 TRBJ1-2 TRBV28 - 15 TGTGCCAGCAGCGATACGGACAGGGGCAACTATGGCTACACCTTC CASSDTDRGNYGYTF
- TRBJ2-1 TRBV28 once 14 TGTGCCAGCAGTTTACGTATCGGGTTGGATGAGCAGTTCTTC CASSLRIGLDEQFF
TRBD2 TRBJ2-1 TRBV4-1 - 13 TGCGCCAGCAGCCAAGATGGGGGGGGGAAGCAGTTCTTC CASSQDGGGKQFF
- TRBJ1-4 TRBV28 - 14 TGTGCCAGCAGTCCTAGCCCGGGCAGAGAAAAACTGTTTTTT CASSPSPGREKLFF
- TRBJ1-5 TRBV13 - 12 TGTGCCAGCAGTTATAGCAATCAGCCCCAGCATTTT CASSYSNQPQHF
TRBD1 TRBJ2-5 TRBV6-1 once 14 TGTGCCAGCGAGAGGACAGGGACGAGAAAGACCCAGTACTTC CASERTGTRKTQYF
TRBD2 TRBJ2-7 TRBV6-5 - 13 TGTGCCAGCCGGGACTACCAAGTTTACGAGCAGTACTTC CASRDYQVYEQYF
- TRBJ2-7 TRBV5-1 - 14 TGCGCCAGCAGCTTGGGGAGGTGGGGAGCCGAGCAGTACTTC CASSLGRWGAEQYF
TRBD1 TRBJ2-7 TRBV6-5 - 14 TGTGCCAGCAGTGGCTCTCAGGGGGTGAGCGAGCAGTACTTC CASSGSQGVSEQYF
- TRBJ2-7 TRBV28 - 15 TGTGCCAGCAGTCCGCCGGGGTCCGGCGGCTACGAGCAGTACTTC CASSPPGSGGYEQYF
- TRBJ1-2 TRBV7-9 - 14 TGTGCCAGCAGCTTTCTAATAGAACCATATGGCTACACCTTC CASSFLIEPYGYTF
- TRBJ2-5 TRBV28 - 17 TGTGCCAGCAGATCCTCCAGGGCAGGTTCGTACCAAGAGACCCAGTACTTC CASRSSRAGSYQETQYF
- TRBJ2-2 TRBV6-1 - 13 TGTGCCAGCAGTGGGGAGTTGGCCGGGGAGCTGTTTTTT CASSGELAGELFF
- TRBJ1-1 TRBV4-1 - 14 TGCGCCAGCAGCCAAAAAGGCGGCTTAAGTGAAGCTTTCTTT CASSQKGGLSEAFF
- TRBJ1-3 TRBV10-1 once 16 TGCGCCAGCAGTGAGTCTAGGGGAAACTCTGGAAACACCATATATTTT CASSESRGNSGNTIYF
- TRBJ1-2 TRBV28 - 13 TGTGCCAGCAGTTTGTCAGCTAACTATGGCTACACCTTC CASSLSANYGYTF
TRBD2 TRBJ2-5 TRBV28 once 13 TGTGCCAGCATTTCGGGGGGGGAAGAGACCCAGTACTTC CASISGGEETQYF
- TRBJ2-1 TRBV4-1 - 14 TGCGCCAGCAGCCAACGGGAACAGGGATATGAGCAGTTCTTC CASSQREQGYEQFF
TRBD2 TRBJ2-7 TRBV30 - 14 TGCGCCTGGAGTGTAGGAGCGGGAATGGAGGAGCAGTACTTC CAWSVGAGMEEQYF
- TRBJ1-2 TRBV30 - 13 TGTGCCTGGAGTGTAGAGGCTGAGATTCCCTACACCTTC CAWSVEAEIPYTF
- TRBJ1-2 TRBV5-1 - 15 TGCGCCAGCAGCCCGGCGGGGGGGGCTAACTATGGCTACACCTTC CASSPAGGANYGYTF
- TRBJ1-2 TRBV30 - 16 TGTGCCTGGAGTTTGGCATTCTCCCTCCGCTCCTATGGCTACACCTTC CAWSLAFSLRSYGYTF
- TRBJ2-7 TRBV27 - 13 TGTGCCAGCAGGCCGGGAATATCCTACGAGCAGTACTTC CASRPGISYEQYF
- TRBJ2-7 TRBV19 - 12 TGTGCCAGTTCGGAGGAGAACTACGAGCAGTACTTC CASSEENYEQYF
- TRBJ2-7 TRBV9 - 15 TGTGCCAGCAGCGGTGCCGGGACCGGGGACAACGAGCAGTACTTC CASSGAGTGDNEQYF
TRBD2 TRBJ2-2 TRBV5-1 - 17 TGCGCCAGCAGCTTAACCGGGACTAGCGGACTTACCGGGGAGCTGTTTTTT CASSLTGTSGLTGELFF
TRBD2 TRBJ2-1 TRBV7-7 - 15 TGTGCTAGCAGCTATGCGGGAGGGCCGTACAATGAGCAGTTCTTC CASSYAGGPYNEQFF
TRBD1 TRBJ2-6 TRBV27 - 18 TGTGCCAGCAGTTTAATGGGACAGGCGACCTCTGGGGCCAACGTCCTGACTTTC CASSLMGQATSGANVLTF
- TRBJ2-5 TRBV28 - 15 TGTGCCAGCAGCGTTGACAGGAGGTACCAAGAGACCCAGTACTTC CASSVDRRYQETQYF
- TRBJ2-3 TRBV9 - 15 TGTGCCAGCAGCTTGGGGGGGCGTAGCACAGATACGCAGTATTTT CASSLGGRSTDTQYF
- TRBJ1-1 TRBV14 - 13 TGTGCCAGCAGCCATTTGAGCGACAGAGTAGCTTTCTTT CASSHLSDRVAFF
TRBD2 TRBJ2-3 TRBV11-2 - 16 TGTGCCAGCAGCTATTGGACTAGCGGGAGTCGGAATACGCAGTATTTT CASSYWTSGSRNTQYF
- TRBJ2-7 TRBV18 - 17 TGTGCCAGCTCACCCCCCTTGATTTCAGGGGTCACCTACGAGCAGTACTTC CASSPPLISGVTYEQYF
- TRBJ1-5 TRBV5-6 - 17 TGTGCCAGCAGCTTGTGGGGGGTCCGGTACGCTCGGCAGCCCCAGCATTTT CASSLWGVRYARQPQHF
TRBD2 TRBJ2-2 TRBV10-3 - 18 TGTGCCATCAGCACCCCGACTAGCGGGACGGCGAACACCGGGGAGCTGTTTTTT CAISTPTSGTANTGELFF
- TRBJ2-7 TRBV2 - 16 TGTGCCAGCAGAGAAGGGGAGGGGGGCTTCGGCTACGAGCAGTACTTC CASREGEGGFGYEQYF
TRBD2 TRBJ2-7 TRBV10-2 - 19 TGCGCCAGCAGTTTCCTCAGGCGCCTAGCGGGAGCCTTTTCCTACGAGCAGTACTTC CASSFLRRLAGAFSYEQYF
- TRBJ2-3 TRBV25-1 once 15 TGTGCCAGCAGTGAATTTACGGGAACGGGAGATACGCAGTATTTT CASSEFTGTGDTQYF
- TRBJ2-5 TRBV28 - 15 TGTGCCAGCAGCCAGACCCCAGAGGGCCAAGAGACCCAGTACTTC CASSQTPEGQETQYF
TRBD1 TRBJ2-5 TRBV5-6 - 14 TGTGCCAGCAGCGAGACAGGGGCGCGGGAGACCCAGTACTTC CASSETGARETQYF
- TRBJ2-1 TRBV29-1 - 12 TGCAGCGTTGATACGGACTGGAATGAGCAGTTCTTC CSVDTDWNEQFF
- TRBJ2-4 TRBV28 once 15 TGTGCCAGCAGCGACAGCTCCAAAGCCAAAAACATTCAGTACTTC CASSDSSKAKNIQYF